A selection of T cell receptor beta chains follows, all from one sample in a study of blood T cell repertoires in COVID-19. Method: immunoSEQ multiplex PCR; TCRdb's copy keeps in-frame clones and lacks some. The table includes roughly 230,000 clones, 70% to 90% detected once. Sequenced sample: PBMCs or T cells enriched from blood (not recorded which). These receptors all stem from a woman in her fifties or sixties who had been exposed to COVID-19. The CDR3 runs from the conserved cysteine through the conserved F or W. Each record gives: J gene, clone size, CDR3 length, V gene, D gene, CDR3 DNA, CDR3 protein. D genes are given only for firm matches. Clone size is stated in some rows and not others, as once, few, many or a class when expanded.

J: TRBJ1-4; size: NA; length: 12; V: TRBV19; D: NA; DNA: TGTGCCAGTGGCAGCGATAATGAAAAACTGTTTTTT; CDR3: CASGSDNEKLFF
J: TRBJ1-4; size: NA; length: 13; V: TRBV19; D: NA; DNA: TGTGCCAGTAGTAGACGAGGGAATGAAAAACTGTTTTTT; CDR3: CASSRRGNEKLFF
J: TRBJ1-1; size: NA; length: 16; V: TRBV5-5; D: NA; DNA: TGTGCCAGCAGCTCAAGGCTCAGCGGGGGAGTCAGGGGAGCTTTCTTT; CDR3: CASSSRLSGGVRGAFF
J: TRBJ1-2; size: NA; length: 13; V: TRBV29-1; D: TRBD1; DNA: TGCAGCGTCGCCGGGACAGGGTATGATGGCTACACCTTC; CDR3: CSVAGTGYDGYTF
J: TRBJ1-6; size: NA; length: 16; V: TRBV3-1/TRBV3-2; D: TRBD1; DNA: TGTGCCAGCAGCCAACGGGCCGGACAGGGGAATTCACCCCTCCACTTT; CDR3: CASSQRAGQGNSPLHF
J: TRBJ2-1; size: NA; length: 15; V: TRBV5-6; D: TRBD1; DNA: TGTGCCAGCATCGCCGGGACAGGGGCCTACAATGAGCAGTTCTTC; CDR3: CASIAGTGAYNEQFF
J: TRBJ2-5; size: NA; length: 15; V: TRBV4-1; D: TRBD2; DNA: TGCGCCAGCAGCCAAGAAGCGGGGCCCCAAGAGACCCAGTACTTC; CDR3: CASSQEAGPQETQYF
J: TRBJ2-1; size: NA; length: 15; V: TRBV9; D: TRBD2; DNA: TGTGCCAGCAGCGTGAGCGGGGGGGCCGGCAATGAGCAGTTCTTC; CDR3: CASSVSGGAGNEQFF
J: TRBJ1-1; size: once; length: 15; V: TRBV19; D: TRBD1; DNA: TGTGCCAGTAGGCATAACAGGGGCACAAACACTGAAGCTTTCTTT; CDR3: CASRHNRGTNTEAFF
J: TRBJ1-3; size: NA; length: 15; V: TRBV27; D: NA; DNA: TGTGCCAGCAGTTTTTTGCCCCTCAGTAGAAACACCATATATTTT; CDR3: CASSFLPLSRNTIYF
J: TRBJ1-6; size: NA; length: 14; V: TRBV6-6; D: NA; DNA: TGTGCCAGCAGTTCGGTGGTGCGGAATTCACCCCTCCACTTT; CDR3: CASSSVVRNSPLHF
J: TRBJ1-5; size: NA; length: 22; V: TRBV21-1; D: NA; DNA: TGTGCCAGCAGCAACGGGCCCCAATCAGGGTTGGATCCCGCACGAAGAAATCAGCCCCAGCATTTT; CDR3: CASSNGPQSGLDPARRNQPQHF
J: TRBJ1-1; size: once; length: 17; V: TRBV19; D: TRBD1; DNA: TGTGCCAGTAGTAATGTCCAGGGGGGTGTGGTGAACACTGAAGCTTTCTTT; CDR3: CASSNVQGGVVNTEAFF
J: TRBJ2-7; size: NA; length: 15; V: TRBV9; D: TRBD1; DNA: TGTGCCAGCAGCGTCGGACAGGGGAGTAACTACGAGCAGTACTTC; CDR3: CASSVGQGSNYEQYF
J: TRBJ1-2; size: NA; length: 13; V: TRBV6-5; D: TRBD1; DNA: TGTGCCAGCAGTACAGGGGGCTTCGATGGCTACACCTTC; CDR3: CASSTGGFDGYTF
J: TRBJ2-7; size: NA; length: 14; V: TRBV28; D: TRBD1; DNA: TGTGCCAGCAGTTTCCGGGACAGAACCTACGAGCAGTACTTC; CDR3: CASSFRDRTYEQYF
J: TRBJ1-3; size: NA; length: 14; V: TRBV19; D: NA; DNA: TGTGCCAGTAGGGCCTCCGGGGCTGGAAACACCATATATTTT; CDR3: CASRASGAGNTIYF
J: TRBJ2-3; size: NA; length: 16; V: TRBV3-1/TRBV3-2; D: TRBD1; DNA: TGTGCCAGCAGCCGCCCCACGGGACAGGGGGCAGATACGCAGTATTTT; CDR3: CASSRPTGQGADTQYF
J: TRBJ1-6; size: once; length: 12; V: TRBV27; D: NA; DNA: TGTGCCAGCTCCGACAGAAATTCACCCCTCCACTTT; CDR3: CASSDRNSPLHF
J: TRBJ1-1; size: once; length: 13; V: TRBV7-2; D: NA; DNA: TGTGCCAGCAGCAGCAGGGGTAACACTGAAGCTTTCTTT; CDR3: CASSSRGNTEAFF
J: TRBJ2-1; size: NA; length: 15; V: TRBV7-9; D: TRBD2; DNA: TGTGCCAGCAGCTACCTAGCGGGGCTCGACAATGAGCAGTTCTTC; CDR3: CASSYLAGLDNEQFF
J: TRBJ1-2; size: NA; length: 13; V: TRBV3-1/TRBV3-2; D: NA; DNA: TGTGCCAGCAGCCAAGATCTGGGAGGGGGCTACACCTTC; CDR3: CASSQDLGGGYTF
J: TRBJ1-2; size: NA; length: 14; V: TRBV5-6; D: NA; DNA: TGTGCCAGCAGCCCTGACAGGATGAACTATGGCTACACCTTC; CDR3: CASSPDRMNYGYTF
J: TRBJ1-1; size: NA; length: 13; V: TRBV9; D: NA; DNA: TGTGCCAGCAGCGTATACGTGGGAGGCGAAGCTTTCTTT; CDR3: CASSVYVGGEAFF
J: TRBJ1-1; size: NA; length: 14; V: TRBV6-5; D: NA; DNA: TGTGCCAGCAACCCCCGCAGGGGCCAAGATGAAGCTTTCTTT; CDR3: CASNPRRGQDEAFF
J: TRBJ2-3; size: NA; length: 12; V: TRBV2; D: NA; DNA: TGTGCCAGCACCCCTACTCGGGATACGCAGTATTTT; CDR3: CASTPTRDTQYF
J: TRBJ2-3; size: NA; length: 16; V: TRBV4-3; D: TRBD2; DNA: TGCGCCAGCAGCCAAGAGTTTAGCGGGGGAACAGATACGCAGTATTTT; CDR3: CASSQEFSGGTDTQYF
J: TRBJ1-6; size: NA; length: 15; V: TRBV28; D: TRBD1; DNA: TGTGCCAGCGGAAGGGGGGACAGGGATAATTCACCCCTCCACTTT; CDR3: CASGRGDRDNSPLHF
J: TRBJ2-5; size: NA; length: 17; V: TRBV5-1; D: TRBD2; DNA: TGCGCCAGCAGCCCCACTAGCGGGGGTTGGATTCAAGAGACCCAGTACTTC; CDR3: CASSPTSGGWIQETQYF
J: TRBJ2-1; size: NA; length: 16; V: TRBV6-5; D: NA; DNA: TGTGCCAGCAGTTCGAGCAGGGTGGTGCCCTACAATGAGCAGTTCTTC; CDR3: CASSSSRVVPYNEQFF
J: TRBJ1-6; size: once; length: 15; V: TRBV13; D: NA; DNA: TGTGCCAGCAGCTTACCGCCATTGTCAGGGAATAAGGTCCACTTT; CDR3: CASSLPPLSGNKVHF
J: TRBJ1-1; size: few; length: 15; V: TRBV28; D: NA; DNA: TGTGCCAGCAGTTCGGTCCCCCCGCGGGACACTGAAGCTTTCTTT; CDR3: CASSSVPPRDTEAFF
J: TRBJ1-2; size: NA; length: 13; V: TRBV5-8; D: NA; DNA: TGTGCCAGCAGCTTGGGGCGGAACTATGGCTACACCTTC; CDR3: CASSLGRNYGYTF
J: TRBJ2-7; size: NA; length: 16; V: TRBV6-6; D: TRBD2; DNA: TGTGCCAGCAGTCCGGGGACTAGCGGTGTCTCCTACGAGCAGTACTTC; CDR3: CASSPGTSGVSYEQYF
J: TRBJ2-3; size: NA; length: 16; V: TRBV7-9; D: NA; DNA: TGTGCCAGCAGCTTAGAGGTCTACGGGGGCACAGATACGCAGTATTTT; CDR3: CASSLEVYGGTDTQYF
J: TRBJ1-5; size: NA; length: 15; V: TRBV5-8; D: TRBD1; DNA: TGTGCCAGCAGCCAAATACAGGGGGGAAATCAGCCCCAGCATTTT; CDR3: CASSQIQGGNQPQHF
J: TRBJ1-1; size: NA; length: 13; V: TRBV5-1; D: NA; DNA: TGCGCCAGCAACCAGGATGGGAACACTGAAGCTTTCTTT; CDR3: CASNQDGNTEAFF
J: TRBJ2-7; size: NA; length: 14; V: TRBV4-1; D: TRBD1; DNA: TGCGCCAGCAGCCAAGGAGACAGGGCCTACGAGCAGTACTTC; CDR3: CASSQGDRAYEQYF
J: TRBJ2-5; size: NA; length: 14; V: TRBV30; D: TRBD2; DNA: TGTGCCTGGACAGGACTAGCGGGGGGAGAGACCCAGTACTTC; CDR3: CAWTGLAGGETQYF
J: TRBJ1-1; size: NA; length: 17; V: TRBV5-5; D: TRBD1; DNA: TGTGCCAGCAGCTTGAGTGCCACAGGGGGGATGAACACTGAAGCTTTCTTT; CDR3: CASSLSATGGMNTEAFF
J: TRBJ2-7; size: NA; length: 13; V: TRBV5-1; D: TRBD1; DNA: TGCGCCAGCAGCTTCGGGACAGACTACGAGCAGTACTTC; CDR3: CASSFGTDYEQYF
J: TRBJ1-2; size: NA; length: 12; V: TRBV5-4; D: NA; DNA: TGTGCCAGCAGCCTCAACGAGTATGGCTACACCTTC; CDR3: CASSLNEYGYTF